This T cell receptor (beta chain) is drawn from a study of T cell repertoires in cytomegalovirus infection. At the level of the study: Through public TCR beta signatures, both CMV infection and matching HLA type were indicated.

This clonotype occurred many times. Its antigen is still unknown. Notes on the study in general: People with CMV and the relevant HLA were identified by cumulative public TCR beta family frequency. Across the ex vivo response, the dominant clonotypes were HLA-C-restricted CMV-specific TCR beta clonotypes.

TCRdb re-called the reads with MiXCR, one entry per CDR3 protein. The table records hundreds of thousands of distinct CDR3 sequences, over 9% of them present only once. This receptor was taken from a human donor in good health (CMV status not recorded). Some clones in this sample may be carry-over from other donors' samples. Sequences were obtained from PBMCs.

In nucleotides, the CDR3 is TGTGCCTGCTCGGAGGGAGCGGGGACCATTGAGCAGTTCTTC. It yields the protein CACSEGAGTIEQFF. The rearrangement joins TRBV7-9 to TRBJ2-1; 7 positions agree with TRBD2. V lost 11 bases to trimming and J lost 9 bases; unmatched junction nucleotides: 16. Germline V gene sequence: CDR1 SEHNR, CDR2 FQNEAQ (reference sequence). The CDR3 extends over 14 amino acids.